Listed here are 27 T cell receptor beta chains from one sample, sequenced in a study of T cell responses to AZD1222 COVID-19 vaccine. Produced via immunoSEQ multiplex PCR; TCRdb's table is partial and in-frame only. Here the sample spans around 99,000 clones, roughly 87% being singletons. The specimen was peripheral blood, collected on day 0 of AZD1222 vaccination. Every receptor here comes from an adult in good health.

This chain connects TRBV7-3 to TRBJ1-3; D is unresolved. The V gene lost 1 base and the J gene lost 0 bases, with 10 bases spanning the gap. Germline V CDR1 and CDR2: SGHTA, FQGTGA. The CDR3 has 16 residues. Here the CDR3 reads CASSLRPSSSGNTIYF. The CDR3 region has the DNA TGTGCCAGCAGCTTAAGGCCGTCAAGCTCTGGAAACACCATATATTTT.

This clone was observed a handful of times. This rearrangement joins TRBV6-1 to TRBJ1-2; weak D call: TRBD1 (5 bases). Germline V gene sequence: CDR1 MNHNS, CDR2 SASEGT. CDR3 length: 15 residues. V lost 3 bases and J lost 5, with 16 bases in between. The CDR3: CASSDGQGYGYGYTF. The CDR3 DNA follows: TGTGCCAGCAGTGATGGCCAGGGATACGGATATGGCTACACCTTC.

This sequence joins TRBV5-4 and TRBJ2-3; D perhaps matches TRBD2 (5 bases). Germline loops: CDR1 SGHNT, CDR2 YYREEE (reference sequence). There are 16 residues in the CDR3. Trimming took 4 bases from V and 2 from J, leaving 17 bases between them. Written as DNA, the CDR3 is TGTGCCAGCAGCCAATTAGGTAGCGCGAACACAGATACGCAGTATTTT. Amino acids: CASSQLGSANTDTQYF.

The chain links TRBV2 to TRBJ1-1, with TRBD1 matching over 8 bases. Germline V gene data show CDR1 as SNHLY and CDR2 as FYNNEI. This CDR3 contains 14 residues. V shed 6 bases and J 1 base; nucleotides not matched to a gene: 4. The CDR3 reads CASRLTGANTEAFF. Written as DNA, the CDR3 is TGTGCCAGCAGGCTGACAGGGGCGAACACTGAAGCTTTCTTT.

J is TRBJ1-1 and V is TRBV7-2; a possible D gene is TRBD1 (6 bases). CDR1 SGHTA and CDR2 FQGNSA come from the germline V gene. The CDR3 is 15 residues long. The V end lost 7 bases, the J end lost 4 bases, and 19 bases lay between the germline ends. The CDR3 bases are TGTGCCAGCACCCCCCACACAGGGTTTGTCACTGAAGCTTTCTTT. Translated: CASTPHTGFVTEAFF.

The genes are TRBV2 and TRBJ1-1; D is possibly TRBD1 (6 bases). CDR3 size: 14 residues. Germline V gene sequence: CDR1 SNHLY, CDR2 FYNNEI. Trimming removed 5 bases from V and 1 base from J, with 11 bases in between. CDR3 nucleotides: TGTGCCAGCAGTTACAGGGAGAAGAACACTGAAGCTTTCTTT. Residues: CASSYREKNTEAFF. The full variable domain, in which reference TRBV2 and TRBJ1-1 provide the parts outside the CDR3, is EPEVTQTPSHQVTQMGQEVILRCVPISNHLYFYWYRQILGQKVEFLVSFYNNEISEKSEIFDDQFSVERPDGSNFTLKIRSTKLEDSAMYFCASSYREKNTEAFFGQGTRLTVV.

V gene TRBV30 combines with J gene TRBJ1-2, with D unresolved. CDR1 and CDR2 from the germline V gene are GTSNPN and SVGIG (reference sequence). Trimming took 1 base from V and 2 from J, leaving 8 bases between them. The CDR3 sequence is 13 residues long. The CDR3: CAWSEGGNYGYTF. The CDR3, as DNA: TGTGCCTGGAGTGAGGGAGGGAACTATGGCTACACCTTC.

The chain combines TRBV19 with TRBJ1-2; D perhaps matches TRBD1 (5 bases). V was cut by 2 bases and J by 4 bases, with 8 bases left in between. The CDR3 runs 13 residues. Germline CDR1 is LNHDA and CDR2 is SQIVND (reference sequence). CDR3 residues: CASSIPGIYGYTF. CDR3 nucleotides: TGTGCCAGTAGTATACCAGGGATCTATGGCTACACCTTC.

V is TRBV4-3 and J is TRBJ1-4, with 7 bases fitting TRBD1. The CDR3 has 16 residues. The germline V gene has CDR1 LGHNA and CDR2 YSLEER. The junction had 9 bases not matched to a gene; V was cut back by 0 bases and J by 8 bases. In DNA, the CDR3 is TGCGCCAGCAGCCAAGACGGTCAGGGGGTCGGAGAAAAACTGTTTTTT. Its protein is CASSQDGQGVGEKLFF.

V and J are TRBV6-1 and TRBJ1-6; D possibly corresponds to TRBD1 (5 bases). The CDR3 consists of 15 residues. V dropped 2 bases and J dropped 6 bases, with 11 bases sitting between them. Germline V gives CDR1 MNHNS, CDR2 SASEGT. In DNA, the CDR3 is TGTGCCAGCAGTGAACAGGGAGGGATTAATTCACCCCTCCACTTT. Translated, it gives CASSEQGGINSPLHF.

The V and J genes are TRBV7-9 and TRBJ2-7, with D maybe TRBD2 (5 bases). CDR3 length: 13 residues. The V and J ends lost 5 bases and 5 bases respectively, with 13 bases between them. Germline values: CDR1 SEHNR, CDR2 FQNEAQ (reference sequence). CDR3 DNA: TGTGCCAGCAGCGGTAGCGTGGGGAACGAGCAGTACTTC. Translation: CASSGSVGNEQYF.

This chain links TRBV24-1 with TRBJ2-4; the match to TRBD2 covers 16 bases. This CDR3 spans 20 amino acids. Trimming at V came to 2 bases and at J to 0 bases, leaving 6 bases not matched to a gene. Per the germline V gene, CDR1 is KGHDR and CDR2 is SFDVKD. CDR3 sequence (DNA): TGTGCCACCAGTGATTCCGGGACTAGCGGGAGGGCCCCAGCCAAAAACATTCAGTACTTC. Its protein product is CATSDSGTSGRAPAKNIQYF.

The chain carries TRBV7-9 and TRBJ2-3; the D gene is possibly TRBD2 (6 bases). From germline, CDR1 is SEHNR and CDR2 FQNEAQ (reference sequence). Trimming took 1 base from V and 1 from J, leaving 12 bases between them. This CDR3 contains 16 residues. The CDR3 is CASSLEGWGGTDTQYF. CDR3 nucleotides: TGTGCCAGCAGCTTAGAGGGGTGGGGGGGCACAGATACGCAGTATTTT.

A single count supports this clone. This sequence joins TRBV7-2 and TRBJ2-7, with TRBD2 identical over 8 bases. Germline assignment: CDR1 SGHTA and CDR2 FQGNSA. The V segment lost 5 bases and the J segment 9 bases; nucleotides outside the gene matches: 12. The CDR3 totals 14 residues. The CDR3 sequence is CASSPKWREDRQYF. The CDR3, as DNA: TGTGCCAGCAGCCCCAAGTGGCGGGAGGACCGGCAGTACTTC.

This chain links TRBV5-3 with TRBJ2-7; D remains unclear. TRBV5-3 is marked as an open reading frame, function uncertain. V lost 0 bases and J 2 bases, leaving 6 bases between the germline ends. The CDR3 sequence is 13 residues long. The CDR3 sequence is CARSLVRAYEQYF. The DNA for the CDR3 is TGTGCCAGAAGCTTGGTCAGAGCCTACGAGCAGTACTTC.

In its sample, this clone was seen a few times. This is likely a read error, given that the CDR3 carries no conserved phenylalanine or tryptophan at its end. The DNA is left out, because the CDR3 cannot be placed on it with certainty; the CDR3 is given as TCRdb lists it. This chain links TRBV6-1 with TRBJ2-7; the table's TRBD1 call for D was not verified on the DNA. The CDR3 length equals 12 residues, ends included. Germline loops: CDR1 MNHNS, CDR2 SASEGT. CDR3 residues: CASSEANRDRGL.

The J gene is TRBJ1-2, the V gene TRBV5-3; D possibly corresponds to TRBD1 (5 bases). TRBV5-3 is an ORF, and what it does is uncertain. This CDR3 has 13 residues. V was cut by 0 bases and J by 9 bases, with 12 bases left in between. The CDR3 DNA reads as TGTGCCAGAAGCTTGGTTGGGGCTTATCGCTACACCTTC. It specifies CARSLVGAYRYTF.

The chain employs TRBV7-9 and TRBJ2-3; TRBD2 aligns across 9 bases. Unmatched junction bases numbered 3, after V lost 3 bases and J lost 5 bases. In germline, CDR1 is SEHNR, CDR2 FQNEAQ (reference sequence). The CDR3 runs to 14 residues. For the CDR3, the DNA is TGTGCCAGCAGCTTGCGGGGGGGCAGAGATACGCAGTATTTT. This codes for CASSLRGGRDTQYF.

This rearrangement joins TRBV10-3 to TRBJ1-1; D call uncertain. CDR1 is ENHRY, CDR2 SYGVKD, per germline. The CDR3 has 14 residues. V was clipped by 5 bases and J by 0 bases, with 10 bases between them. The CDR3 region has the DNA TGTGCCATCAGTTCGGTTGTTCTGAACACTGAAGCTTTCTTT. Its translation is CAISSVVLNTEAFF.

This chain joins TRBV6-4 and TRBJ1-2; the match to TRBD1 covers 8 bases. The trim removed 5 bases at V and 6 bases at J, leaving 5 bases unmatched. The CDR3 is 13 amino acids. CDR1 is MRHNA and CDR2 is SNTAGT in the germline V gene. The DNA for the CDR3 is TGTGCCAGCAGTCAGGGACAGGCGGATGGCTACACCTTC. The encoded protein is CASSQGQADGYTF.

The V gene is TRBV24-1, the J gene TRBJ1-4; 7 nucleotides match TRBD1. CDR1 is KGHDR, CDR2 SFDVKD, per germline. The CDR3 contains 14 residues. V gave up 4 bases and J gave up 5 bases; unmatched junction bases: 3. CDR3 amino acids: CATSETGRNEKLFF. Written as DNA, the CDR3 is TGTGCCACCAGTGAGACAGGGAGAAATGAAAAACTGTTTTTT.

The CDR3 sequence is CASSLGHLRGSYEQYF. CDR3 coding DNA: TGTGCCAGCAGCTTAGGACACCTTAGGGGGTCCTACGAGCAGTACTTC. The rearrangement uses TRBV6-2 or TRBV6-3 and TRBJ2-7, with D perhaps TRBD1 (6 bases). There are 16 residues in the CDR3. Trimming stripped 6 bases from V and 1 base from J, with 19 bases between. In germline, CDR1 is MNHEY, CDR2 SVGEGT.

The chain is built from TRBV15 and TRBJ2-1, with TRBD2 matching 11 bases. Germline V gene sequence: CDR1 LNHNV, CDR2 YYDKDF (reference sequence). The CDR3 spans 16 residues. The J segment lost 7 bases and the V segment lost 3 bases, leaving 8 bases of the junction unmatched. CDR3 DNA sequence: TGTGCCACCAGCAGGGACCTAGCGGGGGGAGGGAATGAGCAGTTCTTC. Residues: CATSRDLAGGGNEQFF.

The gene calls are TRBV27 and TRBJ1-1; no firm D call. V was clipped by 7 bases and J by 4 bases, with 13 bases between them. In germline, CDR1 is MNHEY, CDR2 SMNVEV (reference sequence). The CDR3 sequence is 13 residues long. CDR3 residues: CASKNRARTEAFF. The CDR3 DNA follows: TGTGCCAGCAAAAACAGAGCTCGCACTGAAGCTTTCTTT.

The CDR3 loop reads CASSGPAHGGVEYF. In DNA form, the CDR3 reads TGTGCCAGCAGCGGGCCCGCCCACGGGGGGGTGGAGTACTTC. This chain connects TRBV9 to TRBJ2-7, with 8 bases lining up with TRBD2. Germline V gene data show CDR1 as SGDLS and CDR2 as YYNGEE. V shed 3 bases and J 11 bases; nucleotides not matched to a gene: 13. The CDR3 has 14 amino acids.

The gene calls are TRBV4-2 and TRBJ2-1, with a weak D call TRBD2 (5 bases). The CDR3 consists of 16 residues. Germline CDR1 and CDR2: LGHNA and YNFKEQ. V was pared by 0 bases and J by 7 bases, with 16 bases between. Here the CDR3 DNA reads TGTGCCAGCAGCCAAGACGGTCTAGCCCTAGTAAATGAGCAGTTCTTC. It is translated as CASSQDGLALVNEQFF.

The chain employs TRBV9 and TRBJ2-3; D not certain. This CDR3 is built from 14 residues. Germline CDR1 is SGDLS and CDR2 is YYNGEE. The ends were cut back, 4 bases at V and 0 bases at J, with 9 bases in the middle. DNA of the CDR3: TGTGCCAGCAGCCACACTGTTAGCACAGATACGCAGTATTTT. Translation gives CASSHTVSTDTQYF.